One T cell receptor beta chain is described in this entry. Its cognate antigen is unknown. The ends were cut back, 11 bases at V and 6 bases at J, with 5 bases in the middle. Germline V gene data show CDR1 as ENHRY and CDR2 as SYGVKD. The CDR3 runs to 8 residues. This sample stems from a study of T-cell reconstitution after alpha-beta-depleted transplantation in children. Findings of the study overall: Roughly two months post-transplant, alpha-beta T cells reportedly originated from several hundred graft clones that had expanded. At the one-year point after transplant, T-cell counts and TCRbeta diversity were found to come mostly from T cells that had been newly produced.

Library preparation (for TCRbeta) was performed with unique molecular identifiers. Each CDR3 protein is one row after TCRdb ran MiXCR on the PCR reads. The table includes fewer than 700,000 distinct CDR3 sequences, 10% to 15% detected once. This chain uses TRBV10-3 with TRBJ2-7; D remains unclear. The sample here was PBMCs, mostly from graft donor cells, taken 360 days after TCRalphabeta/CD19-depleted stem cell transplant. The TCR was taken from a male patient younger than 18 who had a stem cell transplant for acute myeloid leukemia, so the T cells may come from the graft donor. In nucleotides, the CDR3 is TGTGCCTCCCCCGAGCAGTACTTC. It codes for CASPEQYF.